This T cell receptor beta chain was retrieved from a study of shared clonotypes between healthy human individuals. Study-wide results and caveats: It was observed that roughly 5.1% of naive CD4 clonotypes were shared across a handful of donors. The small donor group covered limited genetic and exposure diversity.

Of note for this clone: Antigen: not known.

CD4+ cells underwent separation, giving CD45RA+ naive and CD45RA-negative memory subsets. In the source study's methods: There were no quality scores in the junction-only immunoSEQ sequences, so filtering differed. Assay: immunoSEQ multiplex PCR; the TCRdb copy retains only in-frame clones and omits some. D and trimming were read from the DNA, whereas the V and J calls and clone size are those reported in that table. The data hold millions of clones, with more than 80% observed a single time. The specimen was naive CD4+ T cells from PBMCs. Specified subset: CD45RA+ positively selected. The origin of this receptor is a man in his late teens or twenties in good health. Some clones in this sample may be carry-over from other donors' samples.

This CDR3 reads CAGETGLAGGSQYF. CDR3 DNA sequence: TGTGCCGGGGAGACGGGACTAGCGGGAGGGTCCCAGTACTTC. This rearrangement joins TRBV6-1 to TRBJ2-5; TRBD2 aligns across 16 bases. CDR1 MNHNS and CDR2 SASEGT come from the germline V gene. The CDR3 contains 14 residues. V shed 11 bases and J 9 bases; nucleotides not matched to a gene: 9.